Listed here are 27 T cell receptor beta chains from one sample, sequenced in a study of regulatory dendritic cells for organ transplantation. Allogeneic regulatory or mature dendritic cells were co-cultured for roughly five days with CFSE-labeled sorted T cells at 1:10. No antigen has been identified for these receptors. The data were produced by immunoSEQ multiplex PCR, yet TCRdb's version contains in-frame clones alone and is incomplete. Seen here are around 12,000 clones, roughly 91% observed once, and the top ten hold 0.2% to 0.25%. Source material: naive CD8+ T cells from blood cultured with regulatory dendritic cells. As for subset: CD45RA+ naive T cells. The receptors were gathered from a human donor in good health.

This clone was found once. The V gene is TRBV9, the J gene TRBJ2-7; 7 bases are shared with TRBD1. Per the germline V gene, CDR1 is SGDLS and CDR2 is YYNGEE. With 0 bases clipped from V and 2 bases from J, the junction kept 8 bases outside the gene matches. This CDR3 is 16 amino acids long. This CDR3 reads CASSVGVAGTAYEQYF. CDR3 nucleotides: TGTGCCAGCAGCGTAGGAGTGGCCGGGACAGCCTACGAGCAGTACTTC.

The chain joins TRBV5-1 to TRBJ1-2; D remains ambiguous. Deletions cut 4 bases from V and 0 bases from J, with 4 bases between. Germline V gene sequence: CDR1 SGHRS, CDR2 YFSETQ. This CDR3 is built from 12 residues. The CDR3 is CASSPANYGYTF. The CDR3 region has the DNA TGCGCCAGCAGCCCAGCTAACTATGGCTACACCTTC.

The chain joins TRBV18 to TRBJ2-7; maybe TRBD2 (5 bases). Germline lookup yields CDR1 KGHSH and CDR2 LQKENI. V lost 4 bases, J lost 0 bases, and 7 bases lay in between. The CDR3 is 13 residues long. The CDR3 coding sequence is TGTGCCAGCTCACACCGGGACTCCTACGAGCAGTACTTC. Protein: CASSHRDSYEQYF. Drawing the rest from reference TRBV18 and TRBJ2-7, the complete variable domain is NAGVMQNPRHLVRRRGQEARLRCSPMKGHSHVYWYRQLPEEGLKFMVYLQKENIIDESGMPKERFSAEFPKEGPSILRIQQVVRGDSAAYFCASSHRDSYEQYFGPGTRLTVT.

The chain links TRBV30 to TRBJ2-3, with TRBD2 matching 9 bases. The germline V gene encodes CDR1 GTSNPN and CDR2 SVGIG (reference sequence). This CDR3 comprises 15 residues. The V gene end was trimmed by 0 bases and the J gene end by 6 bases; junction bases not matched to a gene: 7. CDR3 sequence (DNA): TGTGCCTGGAGTGTACTGAGCGGGAGGTGGGATACGCAGTATTTT. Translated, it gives CAWSVLSGRWDTQYF. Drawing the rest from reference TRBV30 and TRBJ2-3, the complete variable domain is SQTIHQWPATLVQPVGSPLSLECTVEGTSNPNLYWYRQAAGRGLQLLFYSVGIGQISSEVPQNLSASRPQDRQFILSSKKLLLSDSGFYLCAWSVLSGRWDTQYFGPGTRLTVL.

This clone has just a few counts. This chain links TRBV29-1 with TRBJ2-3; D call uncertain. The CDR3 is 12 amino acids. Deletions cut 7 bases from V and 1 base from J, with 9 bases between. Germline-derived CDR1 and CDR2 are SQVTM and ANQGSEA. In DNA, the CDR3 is TGCAGCGCCGCGCTGGGCACAGATACGCAGTATTTT. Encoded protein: CSAALGTDTQYF.

CDR3 nucleotide sequence: TGTGCCAGCAGCGCGAATTTGGCCTCTGGAAACACCATATATTTT. Translated: CASSANLASGNTIYF. The chain combines TRBV9 with TRBJ1-3; D unclear. V shed 3 bases and J shed 0 bases, with 10 bases lying between them. This CDR3 is 15 amino acids long. Germline V lookup: CDR1 SGDLS, CDR2 YYNGEE.

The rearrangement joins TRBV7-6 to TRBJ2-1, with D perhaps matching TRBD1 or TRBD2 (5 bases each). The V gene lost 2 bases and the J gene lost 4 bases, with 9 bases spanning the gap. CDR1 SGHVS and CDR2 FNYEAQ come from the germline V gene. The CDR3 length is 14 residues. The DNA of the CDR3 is TGTGCCAGCAGCTTATCCGGGGCATACAATGAGCAGTTCTTC. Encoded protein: CASSLSGAYNEQFF.

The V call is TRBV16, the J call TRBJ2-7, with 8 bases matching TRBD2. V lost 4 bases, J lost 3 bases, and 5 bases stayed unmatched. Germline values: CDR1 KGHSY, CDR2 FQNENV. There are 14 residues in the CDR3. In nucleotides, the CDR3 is TGTGCCAGCAGCCCGCCGGGAGGGGGCTACGAGCAGTACTTC. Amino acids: CASSPPGGGYEQYF.

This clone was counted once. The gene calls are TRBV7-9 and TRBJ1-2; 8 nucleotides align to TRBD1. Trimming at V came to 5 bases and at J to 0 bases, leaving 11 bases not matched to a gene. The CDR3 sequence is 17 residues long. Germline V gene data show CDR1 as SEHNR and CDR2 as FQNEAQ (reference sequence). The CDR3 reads CASSHSGTGFSNYGYTF. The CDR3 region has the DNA TGTGCCAGCAGCCATAGCGGGACAGGCTTTTCTAACTATGGCTACACCTTC.

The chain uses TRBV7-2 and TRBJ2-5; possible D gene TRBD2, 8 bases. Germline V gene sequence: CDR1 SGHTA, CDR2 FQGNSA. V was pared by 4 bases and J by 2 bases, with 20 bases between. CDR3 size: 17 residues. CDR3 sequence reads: CASSYRGRLAGQETQYF. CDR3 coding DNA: TGTGCCAGCAGCTATAGGGGGCGGTTAGCGGGACAAGAGACCCAGTACTTC.

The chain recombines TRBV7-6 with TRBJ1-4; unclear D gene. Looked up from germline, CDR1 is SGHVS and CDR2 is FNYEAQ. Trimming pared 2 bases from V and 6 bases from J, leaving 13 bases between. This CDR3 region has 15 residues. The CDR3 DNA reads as TGTGCCAGCAGCTTATCGGGTGGTAACTATGAAAAACTGTTTTTT. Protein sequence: CASSLSGGNYEKLFF.

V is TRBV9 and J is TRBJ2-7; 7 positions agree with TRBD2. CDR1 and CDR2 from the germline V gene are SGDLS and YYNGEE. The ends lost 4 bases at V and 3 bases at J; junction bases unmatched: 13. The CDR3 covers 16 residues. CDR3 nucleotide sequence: TGTGCCAGCAGCCCCCGCTCCCGGGAGGACCTCTACGAGCAGTACTTC. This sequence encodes CASSPRSREDLYEQYF.

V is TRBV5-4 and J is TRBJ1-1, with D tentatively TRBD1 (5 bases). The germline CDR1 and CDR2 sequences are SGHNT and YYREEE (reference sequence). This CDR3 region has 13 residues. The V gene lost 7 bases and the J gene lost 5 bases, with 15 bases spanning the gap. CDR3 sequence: CASRSLGGTEAFF. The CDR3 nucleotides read TGTGCCAGCCGATCCCTGGGGGGGACTGAAGCTTTCTTT.

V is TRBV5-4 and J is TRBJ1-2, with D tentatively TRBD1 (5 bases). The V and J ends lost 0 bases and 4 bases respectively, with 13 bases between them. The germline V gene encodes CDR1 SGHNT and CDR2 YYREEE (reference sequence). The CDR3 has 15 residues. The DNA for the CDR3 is TGTGCCAGCAGCTTGGCTGGGGCTCGGTTCTATGGCTACACCTTC. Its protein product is CASSLAGARFYGYTF.

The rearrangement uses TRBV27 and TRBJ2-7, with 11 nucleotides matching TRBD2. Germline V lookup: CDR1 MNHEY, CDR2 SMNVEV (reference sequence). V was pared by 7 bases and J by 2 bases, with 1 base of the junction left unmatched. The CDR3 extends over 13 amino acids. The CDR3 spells CASIAGGTYEQYF. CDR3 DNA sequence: TGTGCCAGCATAGCGGGGGGGACCTACGAGCAGTACTTC.

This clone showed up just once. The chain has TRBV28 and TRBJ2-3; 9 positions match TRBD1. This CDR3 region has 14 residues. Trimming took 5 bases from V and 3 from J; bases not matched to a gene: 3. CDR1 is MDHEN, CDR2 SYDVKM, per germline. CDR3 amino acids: CASSNDRGTDTQYF. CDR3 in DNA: TGTGCCAGCAGTAATGACAGGGGGACAGATACGCAGTATTTT.

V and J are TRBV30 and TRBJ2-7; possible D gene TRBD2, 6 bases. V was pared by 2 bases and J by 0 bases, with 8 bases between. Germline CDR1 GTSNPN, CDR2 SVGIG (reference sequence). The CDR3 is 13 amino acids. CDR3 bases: TGTGCCTGGAGTTTGGGGGGCTCCTACGAGCAGTACTTC. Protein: CAWSLGGSYEQYF.

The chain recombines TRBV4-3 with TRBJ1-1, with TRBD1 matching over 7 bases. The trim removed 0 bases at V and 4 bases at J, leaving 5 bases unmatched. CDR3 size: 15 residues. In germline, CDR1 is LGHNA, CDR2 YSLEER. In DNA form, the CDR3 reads TGCGCCAGCAGCCAAGATGCGACAGGGTCCACTGAAGCTTTCTTT. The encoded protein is CASSQDATGSTEAFF.

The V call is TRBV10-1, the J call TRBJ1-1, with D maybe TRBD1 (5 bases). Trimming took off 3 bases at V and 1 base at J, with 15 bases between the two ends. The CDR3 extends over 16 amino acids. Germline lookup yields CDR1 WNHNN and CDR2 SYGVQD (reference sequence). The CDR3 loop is CASSEDNGAENTEAFF. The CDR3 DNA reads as TGCGCCAGCAGTGAAGATAACGGGGCAGAGAACACTGAAGCTTTCTTT.

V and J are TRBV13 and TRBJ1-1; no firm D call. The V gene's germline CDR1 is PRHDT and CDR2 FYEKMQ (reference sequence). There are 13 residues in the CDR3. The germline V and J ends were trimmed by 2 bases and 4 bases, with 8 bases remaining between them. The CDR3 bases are TGTGCCAGCAGCTTACCCGAGGGCACTGAAGCTTTCTTT. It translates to CASSLPEGTEAFF.

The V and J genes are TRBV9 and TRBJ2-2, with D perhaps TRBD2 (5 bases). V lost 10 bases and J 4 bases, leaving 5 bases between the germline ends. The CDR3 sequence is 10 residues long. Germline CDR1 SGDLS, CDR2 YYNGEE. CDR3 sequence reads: CAAGTGELFF. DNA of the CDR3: TGTGCCGCGGGCACCGGGGAGCTGTTTTTT.

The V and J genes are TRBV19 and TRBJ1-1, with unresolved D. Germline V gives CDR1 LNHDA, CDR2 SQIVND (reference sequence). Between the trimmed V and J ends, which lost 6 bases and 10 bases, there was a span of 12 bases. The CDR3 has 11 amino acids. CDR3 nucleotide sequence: TGTGCCAGTAGGGACCTTCGTAGAGCTTTCTTT. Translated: CASRDLRRAFF.

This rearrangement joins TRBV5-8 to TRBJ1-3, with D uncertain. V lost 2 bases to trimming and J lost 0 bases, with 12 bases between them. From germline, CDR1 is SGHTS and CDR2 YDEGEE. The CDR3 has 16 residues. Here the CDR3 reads CASSFPVPSSGNTIYF. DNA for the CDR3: TGTGCCAGCAGCTTCCCGGTGCCAAGCTCTGGAAACACCATATATTTT.

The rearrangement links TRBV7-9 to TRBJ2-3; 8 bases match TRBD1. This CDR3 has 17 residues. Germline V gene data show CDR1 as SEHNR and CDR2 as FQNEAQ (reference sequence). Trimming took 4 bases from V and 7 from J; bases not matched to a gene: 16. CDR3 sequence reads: CASSSPRTGRSGNTQYF. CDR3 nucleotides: TGTGCCAGCAGCTCCCCCCGGACAGGGAGGAGCGGAAATACGCAGTATTTT.

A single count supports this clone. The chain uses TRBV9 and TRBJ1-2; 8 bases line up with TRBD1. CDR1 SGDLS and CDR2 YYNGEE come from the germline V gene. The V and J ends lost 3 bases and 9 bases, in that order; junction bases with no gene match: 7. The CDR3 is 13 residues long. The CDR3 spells CASSGGTGRRYTF. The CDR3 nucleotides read TGTGCCAGCAGCGGGGGGACAGGCCGACGCTACACCTTC.

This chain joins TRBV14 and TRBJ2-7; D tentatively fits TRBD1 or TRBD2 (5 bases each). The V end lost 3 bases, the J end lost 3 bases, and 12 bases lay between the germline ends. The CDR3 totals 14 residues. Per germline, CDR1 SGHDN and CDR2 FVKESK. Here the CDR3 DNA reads TGTGCCAGCAGCCACTGGGACGGATTCTACGAGCAGTACTTC. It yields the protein CASSHWDGFYEQYF.

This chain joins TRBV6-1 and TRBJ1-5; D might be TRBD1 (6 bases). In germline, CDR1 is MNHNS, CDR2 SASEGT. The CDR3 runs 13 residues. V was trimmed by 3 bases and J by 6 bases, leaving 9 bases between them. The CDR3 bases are TGTGCCAGCAGTGATGGGGGCAGTCAGCCCCAGCATTTT. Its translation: CASSDGGSQPQHF.